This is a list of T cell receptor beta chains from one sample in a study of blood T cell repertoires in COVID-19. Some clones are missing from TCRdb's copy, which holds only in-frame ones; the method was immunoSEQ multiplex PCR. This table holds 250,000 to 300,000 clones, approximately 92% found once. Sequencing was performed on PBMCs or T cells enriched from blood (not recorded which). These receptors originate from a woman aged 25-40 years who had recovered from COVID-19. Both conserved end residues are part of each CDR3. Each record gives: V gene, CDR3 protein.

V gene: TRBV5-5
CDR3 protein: CASSRQLAGLTDTQYF

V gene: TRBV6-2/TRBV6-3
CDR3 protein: CASSYLPPGTSYTGELFF

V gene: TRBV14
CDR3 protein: CASSQGLTGTGGNGANVLTF

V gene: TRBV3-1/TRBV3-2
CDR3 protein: CASSPGVTNYGYTF

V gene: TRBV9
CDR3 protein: CASSVADYSYNEQFF

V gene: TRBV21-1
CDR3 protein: CASSKRHLDSPLHF

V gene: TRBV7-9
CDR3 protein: CASSMTQSSYGYTF

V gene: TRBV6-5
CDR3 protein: CASSSPQLSGNTIYF

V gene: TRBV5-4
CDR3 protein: CASSPGQAQETQYF

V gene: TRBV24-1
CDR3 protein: CATRSQVGFTYEQYF

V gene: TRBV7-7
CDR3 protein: CASSRGTGGNEKLFF

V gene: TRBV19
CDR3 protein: CASSTQTVQETQYF

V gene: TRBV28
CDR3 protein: CASRMRGTGSYEQYF

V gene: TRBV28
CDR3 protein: CASSLHRVMGETQYF

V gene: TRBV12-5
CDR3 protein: CASGFATGGRLGTDTQYF

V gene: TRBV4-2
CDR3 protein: CASSQEGGTGGANTEAFF

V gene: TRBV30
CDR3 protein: CAWNSGYLHF

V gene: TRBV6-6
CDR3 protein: CASSSWEASGRSQQYF

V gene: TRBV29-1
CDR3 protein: CSVEVGGVNTEAFF

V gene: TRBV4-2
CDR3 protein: CASSQGGLADVTGELFF

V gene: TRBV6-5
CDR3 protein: CASSRGRGEKLFF

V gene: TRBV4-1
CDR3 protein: CASSQWGGMSADTQYF

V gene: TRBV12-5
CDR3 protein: CASGLVSGRVGEQFF

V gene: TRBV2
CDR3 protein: CASSEGGVAGTIRHLETQYF

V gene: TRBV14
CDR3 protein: CASSQWSGRDLLREQYF

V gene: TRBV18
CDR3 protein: CASSSPGTPNTGELFF

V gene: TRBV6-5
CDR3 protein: CASSYAGGPWETQYF

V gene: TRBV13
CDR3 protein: CASSFTGTFQKETQYF

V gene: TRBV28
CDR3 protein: CASSTHRNLNTEAFF

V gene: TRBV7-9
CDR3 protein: CASSLAVVGGYGYTF

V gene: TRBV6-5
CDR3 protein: CASRIDRTTNYGYTF

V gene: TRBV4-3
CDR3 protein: CASSQDRDSPPAYNEQFF

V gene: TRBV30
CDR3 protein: CAWSSGRTTAGGGYTF

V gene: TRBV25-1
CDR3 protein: CASGTGGYEQYF

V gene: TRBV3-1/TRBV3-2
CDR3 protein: CASASGAQTQYF

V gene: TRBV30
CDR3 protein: CAWGTGDSRTPYEQYF

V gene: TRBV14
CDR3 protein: CASSQDRSGFRGANVLTF

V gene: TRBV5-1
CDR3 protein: CASSLARRDRDTDTQYF

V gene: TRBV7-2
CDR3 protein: CASSLQAGGLGETQYF

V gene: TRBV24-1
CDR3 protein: CATNSGEGEREQFF

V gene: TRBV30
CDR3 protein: CAWSDSSNQPQHF

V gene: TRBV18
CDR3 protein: CASSPKTGGEYGYTF

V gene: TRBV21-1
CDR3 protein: CASNKLLYRGYTDTQYF

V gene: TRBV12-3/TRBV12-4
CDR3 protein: CASSLFGGVAFF

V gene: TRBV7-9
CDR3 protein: CASTTFRTSGRIGANVLTF

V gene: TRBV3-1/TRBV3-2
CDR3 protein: CASSQDPIPLYEQYF

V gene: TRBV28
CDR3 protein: CASSFGDFWQPQHF

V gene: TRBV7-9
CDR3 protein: CASSLPTSDRGDEQYF

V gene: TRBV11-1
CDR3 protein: CASSFRLAEETQYF

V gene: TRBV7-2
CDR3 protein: CASSRTGVGNQPQHF

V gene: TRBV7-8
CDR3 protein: CASSLDDREKLFF

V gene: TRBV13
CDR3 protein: CASSSQREETQYF

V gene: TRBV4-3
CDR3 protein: CASSQDRFGTDTQYF

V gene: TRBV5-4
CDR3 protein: CASSNATGQVYGYTF

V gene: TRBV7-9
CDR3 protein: CASSLAINYGYTF

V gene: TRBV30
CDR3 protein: CAWSVPMGDRPQHF

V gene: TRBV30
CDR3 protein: CAWSATSGRLNEQFF

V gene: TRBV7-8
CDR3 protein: CASSLRDSIGSGSGNTIYF

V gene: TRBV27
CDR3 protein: CASSFNSGREQYF

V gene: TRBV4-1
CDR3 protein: CASSQVSFGGPYEQYF